This T cell receptor beta chain was found in a study of blood T cell repertoires in COVID-19. Whole-study context: T cells, B-cell-depleted T cells, or PBMCs provided the cDNA or gDNA that served as material.

The CDR3 covers 15 residues. V lost 1 base and J lost 6, with 15 bases in between. Germline V CDR1 and CDR2: SQVTM, ANQGSEA. Authors' data handling: Estimates of nucleated cell counts were drawn from the amplification of reference gene primers. Sequenced by immunoSEQ multiplex PCR; TCRdb stores in-frame clones only, minus some. For V, J and clone size, that table is used; D and trimming come from the DNA. The table lists 46,000 or so clones, roughly 86% of them singletons, with roughly 15% in the top ten. Sequencing was carried out using peripheral blood. The sequence was collected from a man in his 60s with active or convalescent COVID-19. The rearrangement links TRBV29-1 to TRBJ2-2; D is possibly TRBD2 (6 bases). The CDR3 coding sequence is TGCAGCGTTGAAGCCGCGGGGTCTGGGGCCGGGGAGCTGTTTTTT. Protein sequence: CSVEAAGSGAGELFF.